Listed below are T cell receptor beta chains from one sample, sequenced in a study of OX40 agonist ivuxolimab in advanced cancers. Generated by immunoSEQ multiplex PCR, the TCRdb table keeps only in-frame clones and is missing some. The sample has roughly 29,000 clones, 85% to 95% seen once. This specimen consisted of CD4+ or CD8+ T cells sorted from blood, obtained in a trial of the OX40 agonist ivuxolimab. These receptor sequences come from an adult with an advanced solid tumor such as melanoma, head and neck, liver or kidney cancer. Each CDR3 is given with its conserved first and last residue. The D gene is left open where the match is weak.

v_gene	d_gene	j_gene	CDR3aa
TRBV19	.	TRBJ1-5	CASSSGTRQPQHF
TRBV6-1	TRBD1	TRBJ2-5	CASSGEQGAQETQYF
TRBV19	.	TRBJ2-1	CASSIDGSAYNEQFF
TRBV6-5	TRBD2	TRBJ2-3	CASSYRGRAKTDTQYF
TRBV7-3	.	TRBJ2-2	CASSFGAGFNTGELFF
TRBV6-1	TRBD1	TRBJ2-7	CASSSWTGTAREQYF
TRBV6-5	.	TRBJ2-7	CASSYSPYEQYF
TRBV5-6	TRBD1	TRBJ2-7	CASSFGQGRNEQYF
TRBV19	.	TRBJ2-6	CASDSSASGANVLTF
TRBV7-2	.	TRBJ1-3	CASSLDRRGLSGNTIYF
TRBV6-6	.	TRBJ1-2	CASSRQFISYGYTF
TRBV7-9	.	TRBJ1-2	CASSLGDSWYGYTF
TRBV2	.	TRBJ1-4	CASSDRALNEKLFF
TRBV4-1	.	TRBJ2-5	CASSPAEVQETQYF
TRBV11-2	.	TRBJ2-7	CASSLDPGPYEQYF
TRBV11-2	.	TRBJ2-1	CASSLGYNEQFF
TRBV11-2	TRBD2	TRBJ2-1	CASSPPTSGGASFNEQFF
TRBV5-8	.	TRBJ2-7	CASSLFHIFGALMYEQYF
TRBV4-1	.	TRBJ2-2	CASSQDGSRELFF
TRBV6-5	.	TRBJ2-1	CASSLGGGDEQFF
TRBV10-2	.	TRBJ2-4	CASSETGQLAKNIQYF
TRBV5-4	.	TRBJ2-7	CASSPGRGSGRLYEQYF
TRBV9	.	TRBJ1-1	CASSQDSRGTEAFF
TRBV4-1	.	TRBJ2-2	CASSLPHGYRNTGELFF
TRBV20-1	.	TRBJ2-5	CSTLVGETQYF
TRBV6-5	.	TRBJ2-4	CASTTYPGLGNIQYF
TRBV29-1	TRBD1	TRBJ2-1	CSVENRGLSYNEQFF
TRBV4-1	TRBD2	TRBJ2-1	CASSRSSGTRDEQFF
TRBV29-1	.	TRBJ1-1	CSVPSPRGVMNTEAFF
TRBV6-1	TRBD1	TRBJ2-5	CASSEATGGAETQYF
TRBV19	.	TRBJ1-1	CASSIVGVGLVGNTEAFF
TRBV14	TRBD1	TRBJ2-7	CASSQGQGAAYEQYF
TRBV7-2	.	TRBJ2-4	CASTPGKVPKNIQYF
TRBV5-1	TRBD1	TRBJ2-7	CASSYGQGLYEQYF
TRBV4-1	.	TRBJ2-7	CASSQPDSSRQYF
TRBV7-6	TRBD2	TRBJ2-2	CASSYPWAGEGNTGELFF
TRBV9	TRBD2	TRBJ2-1	CASSVGSGSHNEQFF